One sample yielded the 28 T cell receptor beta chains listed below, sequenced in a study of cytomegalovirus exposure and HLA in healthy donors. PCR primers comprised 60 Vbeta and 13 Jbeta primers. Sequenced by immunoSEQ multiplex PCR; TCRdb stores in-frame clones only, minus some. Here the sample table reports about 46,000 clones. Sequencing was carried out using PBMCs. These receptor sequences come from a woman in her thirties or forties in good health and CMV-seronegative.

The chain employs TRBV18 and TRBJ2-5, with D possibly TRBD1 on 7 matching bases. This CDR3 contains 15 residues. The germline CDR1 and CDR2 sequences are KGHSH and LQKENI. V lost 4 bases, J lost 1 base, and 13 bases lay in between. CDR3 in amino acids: CASSRRQGGQETQYF. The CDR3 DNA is TGTGCCAGCTCACGCCGACAGGGAGGCCAAGAGACCCAGTACTTC.

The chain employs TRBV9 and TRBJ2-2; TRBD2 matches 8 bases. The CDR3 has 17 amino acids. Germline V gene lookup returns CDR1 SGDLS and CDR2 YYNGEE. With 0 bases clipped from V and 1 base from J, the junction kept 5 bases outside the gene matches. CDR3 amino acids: CASSVEGLARNTGELFF. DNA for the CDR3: TGTGCCAGCAGCGTAGAAGGACTAGCCAGGAACACCGGGGAGCTGTTTTTT.

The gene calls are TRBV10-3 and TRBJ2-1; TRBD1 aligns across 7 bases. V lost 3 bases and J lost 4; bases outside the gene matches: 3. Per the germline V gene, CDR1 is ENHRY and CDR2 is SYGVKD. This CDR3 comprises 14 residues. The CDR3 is CAISELTGYNEQFF. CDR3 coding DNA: TGTGCCATCAGTGAACTGACAGGGTACAATGAGCAGTTCTTC.

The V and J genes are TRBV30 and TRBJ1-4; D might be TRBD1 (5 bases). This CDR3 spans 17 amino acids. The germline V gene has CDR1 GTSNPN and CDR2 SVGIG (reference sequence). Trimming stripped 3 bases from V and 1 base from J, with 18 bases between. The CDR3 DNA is TGTGCCTGGAGGGGGACTCGAACGGCGGTAACTAATGAAAAACTGTTTTTT. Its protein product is CAWRGTRTAVTNEKLFF.

For the CDR3, the DNA is TGTGCCAGCAGTTGGACCCGGACACTCAACACTGAAGCTTTCTTT. Translation gives CASSWTRTLNTEAFF. The genes are TRBV27 and TRBJ1-1; D might be TRBD1 (5 bases). The CDR3 is 15 amino acids. The V and J ends lost 4 bases and 2 bases respectively, with 14 bases between them. Germline V gene lookup returns CDR1 MNHEY and CDR2 SMNVEV (reference sequence).

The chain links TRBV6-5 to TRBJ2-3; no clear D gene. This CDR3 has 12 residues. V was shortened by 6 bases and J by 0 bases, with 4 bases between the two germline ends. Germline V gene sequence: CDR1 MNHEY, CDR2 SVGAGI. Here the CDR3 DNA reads TGTGCCAGCAGCTCTAGCACAGATACGCAGTATTTT. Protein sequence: CASSSSTDTQYF.

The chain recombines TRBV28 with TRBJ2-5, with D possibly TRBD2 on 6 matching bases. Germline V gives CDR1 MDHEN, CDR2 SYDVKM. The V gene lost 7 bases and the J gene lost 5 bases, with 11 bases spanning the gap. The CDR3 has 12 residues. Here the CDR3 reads CASKRSGETQYF. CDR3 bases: TGTGCCAGCAAGAGGAGCGGGGAGACCCAGTACTTC. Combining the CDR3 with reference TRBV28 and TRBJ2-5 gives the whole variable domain DVKVTQSSRYLVKRTGEKVFLECVQDMDHENMFWYRQDPGLGLRLIYFSYDVKMKEKGDIPEGYSVSREKKERFSLILESASTNQTSMYLCASKRSGETQYFGPGTRLLVL.

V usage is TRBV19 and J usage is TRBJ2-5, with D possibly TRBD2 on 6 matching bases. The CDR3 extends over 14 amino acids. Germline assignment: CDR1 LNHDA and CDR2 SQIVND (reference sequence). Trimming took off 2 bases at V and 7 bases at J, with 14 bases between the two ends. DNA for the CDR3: TGTGCCAGTAGTATAACCGGGGGAAGGCGGACCCAGTACTTC. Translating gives CASSITGGRRTQYF.

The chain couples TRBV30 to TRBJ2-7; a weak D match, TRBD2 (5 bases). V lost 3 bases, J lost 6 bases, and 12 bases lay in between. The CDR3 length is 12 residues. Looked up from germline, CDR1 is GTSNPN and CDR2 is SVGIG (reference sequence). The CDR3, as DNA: TGTGCCTGGAGGGTCCCCCGGGGCGAGCAGTACTTC. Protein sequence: CAWRVPRGEQYF. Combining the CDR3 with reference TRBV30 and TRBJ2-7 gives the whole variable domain SQTIHQWPATLVQPVGSPLSLECTVEGTSNPNLYWYRQAAGRGLQLLFYSVGIGQISSEVPQNLSASRPQDRQFILSSKKLLLSDSGFYLCAWRVPRGEQYFGPGTRLTVT.

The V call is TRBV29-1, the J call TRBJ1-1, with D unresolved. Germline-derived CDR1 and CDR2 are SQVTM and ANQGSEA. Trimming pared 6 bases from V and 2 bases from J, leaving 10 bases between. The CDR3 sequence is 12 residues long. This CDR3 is CSVVPTNTEAFF. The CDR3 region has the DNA TGCAGCGTCGTCCCTACCAACACTGAAGCTTTCTTT.

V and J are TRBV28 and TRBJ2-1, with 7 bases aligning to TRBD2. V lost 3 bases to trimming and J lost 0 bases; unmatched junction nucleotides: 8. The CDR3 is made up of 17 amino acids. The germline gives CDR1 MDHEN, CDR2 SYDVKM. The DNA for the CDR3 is TGTGCCAGCAGTTTTCCCCCAGGCGGGAGCTCCTACAATGAGCAGTTCTTC. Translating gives CASSFPPGGSSYNEQFF.

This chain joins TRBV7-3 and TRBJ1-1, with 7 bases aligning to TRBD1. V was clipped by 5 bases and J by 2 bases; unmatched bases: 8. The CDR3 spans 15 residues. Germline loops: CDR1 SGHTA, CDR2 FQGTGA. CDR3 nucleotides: TGTGCCAGCAGCCCACGACAGGGAGCCAACACTGAAGCTTTCTTT. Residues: CASSPRQGANTEAFF.

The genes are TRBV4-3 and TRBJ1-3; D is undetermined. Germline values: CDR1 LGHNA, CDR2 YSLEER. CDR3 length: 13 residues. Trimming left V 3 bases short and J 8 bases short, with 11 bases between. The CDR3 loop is CASSQVLGDTIYF. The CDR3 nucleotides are TGCGCCAGCAGCCAGGTCCTGGGAGACACCATATATTTT.

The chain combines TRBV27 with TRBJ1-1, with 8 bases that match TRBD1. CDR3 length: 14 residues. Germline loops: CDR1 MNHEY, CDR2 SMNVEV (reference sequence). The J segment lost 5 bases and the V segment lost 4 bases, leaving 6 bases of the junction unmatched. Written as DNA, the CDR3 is TGTGCCAGCAGTTCGACAGGGGCTTGGACTGAAGCTTTCTTT. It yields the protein CASSSTGAWTEAFF.

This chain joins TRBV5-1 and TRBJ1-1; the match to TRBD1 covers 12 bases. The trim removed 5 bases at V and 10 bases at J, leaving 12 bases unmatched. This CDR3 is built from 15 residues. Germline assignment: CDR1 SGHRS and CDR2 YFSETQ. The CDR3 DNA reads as TGCGCCAGCAGTCGGATGGGGACAGGGGGCGACGGAGCTTTCTTT. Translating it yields CASSRMGTGGDGAFF.

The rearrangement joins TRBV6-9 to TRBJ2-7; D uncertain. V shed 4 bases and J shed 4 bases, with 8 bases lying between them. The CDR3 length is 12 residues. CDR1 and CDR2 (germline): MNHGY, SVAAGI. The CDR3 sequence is CASSSGVYEQYF. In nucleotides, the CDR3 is TGTGCCAGCAGTTCCGGAGTATACGAGCAGTACTTC.

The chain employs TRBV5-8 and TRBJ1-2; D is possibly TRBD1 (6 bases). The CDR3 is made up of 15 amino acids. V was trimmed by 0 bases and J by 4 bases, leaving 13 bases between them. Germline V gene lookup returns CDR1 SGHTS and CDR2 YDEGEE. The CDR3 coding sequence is TGTGCCAGCAGCTTGGGAGCCGGGGGGCCCTATGGCTACACCTTC. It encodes CASSLGAGGPYGYTF. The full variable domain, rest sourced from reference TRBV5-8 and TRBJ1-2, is EAGVTQSPTHLIKTRGQQATLRCSPISGHTSVYWYQQALGLGLQFLLWYDEGEERNRGNFPPRFSGRQFPNYSSELNVNALELEDSALYLCASSLGAGGPYGYTFGSGTRLTVV.

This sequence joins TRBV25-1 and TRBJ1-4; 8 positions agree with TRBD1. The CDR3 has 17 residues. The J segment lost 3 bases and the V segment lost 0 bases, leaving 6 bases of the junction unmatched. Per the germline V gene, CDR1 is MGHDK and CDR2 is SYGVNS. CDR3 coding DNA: TGTGCCAGCAGTGAATATTTAGGGACAGGCTCTAATGAAAAACTGTTTTTT. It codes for CASSEYLGTGSNEKLFF. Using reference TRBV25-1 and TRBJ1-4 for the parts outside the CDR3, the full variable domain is EADIYQTPRYLVIGTGKKITLECSQTMGHDKMYWYQQDPGMELHLIHYSYGVNSTEKGDLSSESTVSRIRTEHFPLTLESARPSHTSQYLCASSEYLGTGSNEKLFFGSGTQLSVL.

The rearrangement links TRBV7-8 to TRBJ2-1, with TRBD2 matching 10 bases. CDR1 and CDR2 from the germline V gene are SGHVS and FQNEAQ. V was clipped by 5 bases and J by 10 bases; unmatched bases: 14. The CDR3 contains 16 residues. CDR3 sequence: CASSPRTSGSRREQFF. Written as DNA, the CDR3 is TGTGCCAGCAGCCCACGGACTAGCGGCTCCCGAAGAGAGCAGTTCTTC.

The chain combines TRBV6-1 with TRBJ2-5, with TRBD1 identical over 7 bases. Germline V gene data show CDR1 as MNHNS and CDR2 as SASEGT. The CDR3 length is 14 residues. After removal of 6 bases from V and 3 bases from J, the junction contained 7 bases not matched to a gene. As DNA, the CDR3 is TGTGCCAGCAGGGCTCCAGGGGGTGAAGAGACCCAGTACTTC. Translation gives CASRAPGGEETQYF.

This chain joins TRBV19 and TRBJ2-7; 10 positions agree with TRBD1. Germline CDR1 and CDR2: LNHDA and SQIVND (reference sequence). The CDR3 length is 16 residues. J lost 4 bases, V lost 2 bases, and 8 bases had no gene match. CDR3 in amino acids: CASSIRFGDRGYEQYF. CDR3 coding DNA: TGTGCCAGTAGTATAAGATTTGGGGACAGGGGATACGAGCAGTACTTC.

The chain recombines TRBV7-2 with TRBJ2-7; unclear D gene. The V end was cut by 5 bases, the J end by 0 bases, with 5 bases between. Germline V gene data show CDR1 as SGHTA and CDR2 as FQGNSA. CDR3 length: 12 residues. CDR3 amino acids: CASSPGSYEQYF. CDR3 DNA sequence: TGTGCCAGCAGCCCCGGCTCCTACGAGCAGTACTTC.

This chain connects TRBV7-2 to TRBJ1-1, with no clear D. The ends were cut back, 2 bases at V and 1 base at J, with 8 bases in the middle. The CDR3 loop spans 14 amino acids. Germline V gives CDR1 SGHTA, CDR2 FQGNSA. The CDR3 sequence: CASSLSRRNTEAFF. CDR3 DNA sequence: TGTGCCAGCAGCTTATCGCGTAGGAACACTGAAGCTTTCTTT.

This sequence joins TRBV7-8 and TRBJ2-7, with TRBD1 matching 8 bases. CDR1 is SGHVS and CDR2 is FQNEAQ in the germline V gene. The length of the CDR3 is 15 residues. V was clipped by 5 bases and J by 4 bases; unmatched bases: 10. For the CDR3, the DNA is TGTGCCAGCAGCACCACCCCAGGGGGCAGGTACGAGCAGTACTTC. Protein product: CASSTTPGGRYEQYF.

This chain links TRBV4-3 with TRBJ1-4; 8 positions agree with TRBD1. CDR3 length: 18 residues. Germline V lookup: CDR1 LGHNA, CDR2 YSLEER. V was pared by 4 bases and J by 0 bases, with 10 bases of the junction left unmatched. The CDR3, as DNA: TGCGCCAGCAGCCCGTCCGGACAGGGAGGAGCAACTAATGAAAAACTGTTTTTT. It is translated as CASSPSGQGGATNEKLFF.

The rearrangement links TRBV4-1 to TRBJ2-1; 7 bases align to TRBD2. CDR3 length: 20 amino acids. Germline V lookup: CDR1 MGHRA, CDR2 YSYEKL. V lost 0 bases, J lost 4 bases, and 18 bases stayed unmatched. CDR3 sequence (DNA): TGCGCCAGCAGCCAAGATCAAGGACGTATAAGGGGAGGGCTATACAATGAGCAGTTCTTC. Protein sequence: CASSQDQGRIRGGLYNEQFF.

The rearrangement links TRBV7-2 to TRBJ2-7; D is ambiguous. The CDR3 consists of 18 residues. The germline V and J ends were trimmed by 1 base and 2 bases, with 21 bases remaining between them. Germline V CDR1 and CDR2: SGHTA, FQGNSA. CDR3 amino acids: CASSLGAPTQRRTYEQYF. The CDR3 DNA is TGTGCCAGCAGCTTAGGGGCCCCTACACAGAGACGGACCTACGAGCAGTACTTC.

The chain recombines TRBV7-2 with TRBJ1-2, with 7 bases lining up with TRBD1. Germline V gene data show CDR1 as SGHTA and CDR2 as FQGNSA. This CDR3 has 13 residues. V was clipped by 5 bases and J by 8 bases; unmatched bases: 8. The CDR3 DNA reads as TGTGCCAGCAGCGTGAGACAGGGTGGAGGCTACACCTTC. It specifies CASSVRQGGGYTF.